These T cell receptor beta chains were read from a single sample in a study of T cell responses to AZD1222 COVID-19 vaccine. Repertoires were generated with immunoSEQ multiplex PCR, while TCRdb's copy carries only in-frame clones and drops some. The sample yields approximately 89,000 clones, under 95% seen once. This specimen consisted of peripheral blood, obtained on day 0 of MenACWY control vaccination. These TCRs come from an adult in good health. CDR3s include the opening cysteine and the closing phenylalanine or tryptophan. D genes are given only for firm matches. Clone size, where shown, is once, few, many, or a class for clones that have expanded.

TRBV9,TRBD2,TRBJ2-3,.,CASSVAMTGTRITDTQYF,TGTGCCAGCAGCGTAGCCATGACCGGGACTAGAATAACAGATACGCAGTATTTT
TRBV7-9,TRBD1,TRBJ2-1,once,CASSHSRDRGWNEQFF,TGTGCCAGCAGCCATAGCCGGGACAGGGGTTGGAATGAGCAGTTCTTC
TRBV10-3,TRBD1,TRBJ2-2,.,CAISDQRTGHGELFF,TGTGCCATCAGTGATCAACGGACAGGACACGGGGAGCTGTTTTTT
TRBV3-1/TRBV3-2,.,TRBJ1-1,.,CASSQGGVRNTEAFF,TGTGCCAGCAGCCAAGGGGGGGTCCGGAACACTGAAGCTTTCTTT
TRBV5-4,.,TRBJ2-7,.,CASSLNGGLVGYEQYF,TGTGCCAGCAGCTTAAATGGGGGGTTGGTAGGCTACGAGCAGTACTTC
TRBV28,TRBD1,TRBJ1-4,few,CASSPSGTGNEKLFF,TGTGCCAGCAGTCCTTCCGGGACAGGGAATGAAAAACTGTTTTTT
TRBV30,.,TRBJ1-5,.,CAWSDTYQPQHF,TGTGCCTGGAGTGACACTTATCAGCCCCAGCATTTT
TRBV19,.,TRBJ2-7,.,CASSKIRDMTYEQYF,TGTGCCAGTAGTAAGATCCGGGACATGACCTACGAGCAGTACTTC
TRBV21-1,.,TRBJ1-5,.,CASSRWVDNQPQHF,TGTGCCAGCAGCCGTTGGGTTGACAATCAGCCCCAGCATTTT
TRBV7-3,.,TRBJ2-2,.,CASSLNRVNTGELFF,TGTGCCAGCAGCTTAAACAGGGTTAACACCGGGGAGCTGTTTTTT
TRBV7-2,.,TRBJ1-2,.,CASSLGFDYGYTF,TGTGCCAGCAGCTTAGGATTTGACTATGGCTACACCTTC
TRBV5-6,.,TRBJ1-2,.,CASSVAGEGDGYTF,TGTGCCAGCAGTGTTGCAGGGGAAGGGGATGGCTACACCTTC
TRBV14,.,TRBJ1-1,.,CASSLTGNEAFF,TGTGCCAGCAGCCTGACAGGTAATGAAGCTTTCTTT
TRBV10-1,.,TRBJ2-6,.,CASCDGSGANVLTF,TGCGCCAGCTGTGACGGCTCTGGGGCCAACGTCCTGACTTTC
TRBV21-1,.,TRBJ2-4,.,CASSIHYRQGVAKNIQYF,TGTGCCAGCAGCATTCACTATAGACAGGGAGTAGCCAAAAACATTCAGTACTTC
TRBV5-6,TRBD1,TRBJ1-2,.,CASSRGTGAYGYTF,TGTGCCAGCAGCCGGGGGACAGGGGCCTATGGCTACACCTTC
TRBV6-2/TRBV6-3,.,TRBJ2-2,.,CASSKGGTGELFF,TGTGCCAGCAGCAAGGGCGGAACCGGGGAGCTGTTTTTT
TRBV21-1,.,TRBJ2-2,.,CASSIRGDSTSGELFF,TGTGCCAGCAGCATTAGAGGGGACTCCACTTCCGGGGAGCTGTTTTTT
TRBV15,.,TRBJ1-1,.,CATSSRGAAEAFF,TGTGCCACCAGCTCCCGGGGGGCCGCTGAAGCTTTCTTT
TRBV5-1,.,TRBJ1-4,.,CASSRWVGSNEKLFF,TGCGCCAGCAGCCGCTGGGTGGGCAGTAATGAAAAACTGTTTTTT
TRBV2,.,TRBJ1-1,once,CASGLWGNTEAFF,TGTGCCAGCGGTCTTTGGGGGAACACTGAAGCTTTCTTT
TRBV9,.,TRBJ2-7,.,CASSVAGGSFGEQYF,TGTGCCAGCAGCGTAGCAGGTGGATCCTTCGGCGAGCAGTACTTC
TRBV2,.,TRBJ1-2,.,CATNRDSTNYGYTF,TGTGCAACCAATAGGGACTCCACTAACTATGGCTACACCTTC
TRBV29-1,.,TRBJ2-4,.,CSVIDGSKGGIQYF,TGCAGCGTCATCGACGGGTCTAAAGGGGGCATTCAGTACTTC
TRBV9,.,TRBJ1-4,.,CASSPQPRSNEKLFF,TGTGCCAGCAGCCCCCAGCCTCGTTCTAATGAAAAACTGTTTTTT
TRBV6-5,.,TRBJ1-1,.,CASSYVTGKTEAFF,TGTGCCAGCAGTTACGTTACAGGGAAGACTGAAGCTTTCTTT
TRBV7-2,.,TRBJ1-1,once,CASSFLLGTEAFF,TGTGCCAGCAGCTTTCTCCTTGGCACTGAAGCTTTCTTT
TRBV11-1,.,TRBJ2-7,.,CASSAGRVEAYEQYF,TGTGCCAGCAGCGCCGGCCGGGTGGAAGCCTACGAGCAGTACTTC
TRBV19,TRBD2,TRBJ2-5,.,CASSIGEASGRQETQYF,TGTGCCAGTAGTATCGGGGAGGCTAGCGGGAGACAAGAGACCCAGTACTTC
TRBV24-1,TRBD2,TRBJ2-1,.,CATSDGGLAGDHNEQFF,TGTGCCACCAGTGACGGTGGACTAGCGGGAGACCACAATGAGCAGTTCTTC
TRBV29-1,.,TRBJ1-1,.,CSVEANTEAFF,TGCAGCGTTGAAGCTAACACTGAAGCTTTCTTT
TRBV5-1,.,TRBJ1-4,.,CASSLAGWNEKLFF,TGCGCCAGCAGCCTGGCCGGGTGGAATGAAAAACTGTTTTTT
TRBV6-5,.,TRBJ1-1,.,CASSKMGTEAFF,TGTGCCAGTTCAAAGATGGGGACTGAAGCTTTCTTT
TRBV28,.,TRBJ1-5,.,CASRSGTVTF,TGTGCCAGCAGATCCGGGACGGTAACTTTT
TRBV30,TRBD1,TRBJ2-6,.,CAWSATGLGANVLTF,TGTGCCTGGAGTGCGACAGGGCTTGGGGCCAACGTCCTGACTTTC
TRBV28,.,TRBJ2-2,.,CASSSVGPNTGELFF,TGTGCCAGCAGTTCGGTAGGCCCGAACACCGGGGAGCTGTTTTTT
TRBV10-3,TRBD2,TRBJ2-1,.,CAIRVAGTSGSNEQFF,TGTGCCATCAGGGTAGCCGGGACTAGCGGCAGCAATGAGCAGTTCTTC
TRBV14,.,TRBJ1-1,.,CASSQVYGGTEAFF,TGTGCCAGCAGCCAAGTTTACGGGGGCACTGAAGCTTTCTTT
TRBV11-2,.,TRBJ2-6,once,CASTLGISGANVLTF,TGTGCCAGCACTCTAGGGATCTCTGGGGCCAACGTCCTGACTTTC
TRBV3-1/TRBV3-2,TRBD2,TRBJ2-2,.,CASSPTSGTVAGGELFF,TGTGCCAGCAGCCCCACTAGCGGGACCGTTGCGGGCGGGGAGCTGTTTTTT
TRBV28,.,TRBJ1-3,.,CASSDRKSVVTIYF,TGTGCCAGCAGTGATCGGAAATCGGTAGTCACCATATATTTT
TRBV2,TRBD2,TRBJ2-1,.,CASSEIRGLAGANEQFF,TGTGCCAGCAGTGAAATTCGAGGACTAGCGGGAGCGAATGAGCAGTTCTTC
TRBV5-8,TRBD2,TRBJ2-5,.,CASSRAGTSGQETQYF,TGTGCCAGCAGCAGGGCGGGGACTAGCGGACAAGAGACCCAGTACTTC
TRBV3-1/TRBV3-2,.,TRBJ1-1,once,CASSQDSVTEAFF,TGTGCCAGCAGCCAAGATAGTGTCACTGAAGCTTTCTTT
TRBV6-1,.,TRBJ2-5,medium-sized,CASSEGGGQQETQYF,TGTGCCAGCAGTGAAGGGGGGGGACAGCAAGAGACCCAGTACTTC
TRBV3-1/TRBV3-2,.,TRBJ2-3,.,CASSQGLTDTQYF,TGTGCCAGCAGCCAAGGACTCACAGATACGCAGTATTTT